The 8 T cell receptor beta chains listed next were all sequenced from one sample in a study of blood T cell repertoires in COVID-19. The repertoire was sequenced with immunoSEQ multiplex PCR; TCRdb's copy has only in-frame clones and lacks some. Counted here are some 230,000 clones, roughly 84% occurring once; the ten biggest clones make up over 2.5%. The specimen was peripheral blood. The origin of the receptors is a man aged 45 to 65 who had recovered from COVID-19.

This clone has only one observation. DNA for the CDR3: TGTGCCAGCAGCTTGGGGCTAGCGGATACGCAGTATTTT. It specifies CASSLGLADTQYF. The chain is built from TRBV5-5 and TRBJ2-3, with D possibly being TRBD2 (6 bases). Germline V gene data show CDR1 as SGHKS and CDR2 as YYEKEE (reference sequence). This CDR3 is built from 13 residues. V was cut by 0 bases and J by 6 bases, with 8 bases left in between.

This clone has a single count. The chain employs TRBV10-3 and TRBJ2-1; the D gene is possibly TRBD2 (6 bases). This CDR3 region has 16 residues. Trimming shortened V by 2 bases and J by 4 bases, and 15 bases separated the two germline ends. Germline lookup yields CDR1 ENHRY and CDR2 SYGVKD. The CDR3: CAISETLSGQYNEQFF. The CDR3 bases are TGTGCCATCAGTGAGACCCTTAGCGGACAATACAATGAGCAGTTCTTC.

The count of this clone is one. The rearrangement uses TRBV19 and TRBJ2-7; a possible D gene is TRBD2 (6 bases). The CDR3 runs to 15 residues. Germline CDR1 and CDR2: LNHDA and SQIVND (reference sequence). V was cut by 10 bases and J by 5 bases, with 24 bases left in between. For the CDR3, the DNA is TGTGCCACCCAGAGGAGTCGGGAGTTTGGCCACGAGCAGTACTTC. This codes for CATQRSREFGHEQYF. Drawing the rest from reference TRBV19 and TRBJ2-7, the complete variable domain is DGGITQSPKYLFRKEGQNVTLSCEQNLNHDAMYWYRQDPGQGLRLIYYSQIVNDFQKGDIAEGYSVSREKKESFPLTVTSAQKNPTAFYLCATQRSREFGHEQYFGPGTRLTVT.

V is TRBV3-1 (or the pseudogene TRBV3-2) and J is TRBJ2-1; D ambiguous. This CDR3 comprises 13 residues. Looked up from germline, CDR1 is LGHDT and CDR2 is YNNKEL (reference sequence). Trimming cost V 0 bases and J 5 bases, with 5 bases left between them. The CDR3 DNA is TGTGCCAGCAGCCAAGAGTGGCACAATGAGCAGTTCTTC. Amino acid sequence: CASSQEWHNEQFF.

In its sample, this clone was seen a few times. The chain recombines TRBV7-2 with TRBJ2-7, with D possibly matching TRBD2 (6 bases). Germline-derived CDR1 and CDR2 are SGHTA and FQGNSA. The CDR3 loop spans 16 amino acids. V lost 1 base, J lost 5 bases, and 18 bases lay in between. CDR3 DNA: TGTGCCAGCAGCTTAGTGCGGGACGATAATTCCCACGAGCAGTACTTC. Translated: CASSLVRDDNSHEQYF. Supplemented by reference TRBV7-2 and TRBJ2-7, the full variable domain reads GAGVSQSPSNKVTEKGKDVELRCDPISGHTALYWYRQSLGQGLEFLIYFQGNSAPDKSGLPSDRFSAERTGGSVSTLTIQRTQQEDSAVYLCASSLVRDDNSHEQYFGPGTRLTVT.

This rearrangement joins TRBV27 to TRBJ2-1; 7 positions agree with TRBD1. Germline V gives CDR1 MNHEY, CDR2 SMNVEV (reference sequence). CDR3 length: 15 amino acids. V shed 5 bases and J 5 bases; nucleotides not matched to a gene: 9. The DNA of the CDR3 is TGTGCCAGCAGTGGCGAGGGGGCGGGTGACAATGAGCAGTTCTTC. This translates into CASSGEGAGDNEQFF.

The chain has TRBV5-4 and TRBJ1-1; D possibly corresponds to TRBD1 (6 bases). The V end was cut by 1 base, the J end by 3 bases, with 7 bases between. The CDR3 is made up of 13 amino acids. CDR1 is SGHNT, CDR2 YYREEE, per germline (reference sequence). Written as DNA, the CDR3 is TGTGCCAGCAGCTTGCAGGGGTACACTGAAGCTTTCTTT. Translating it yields CASSLQGYTEAFF. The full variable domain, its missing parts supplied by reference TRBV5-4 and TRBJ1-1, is ETGVTQSPTHLIKTRGQQVTLRCSSQSGHNTVSWYQQALGQGPQFIFQYYREEENGRGNFPPRFSGLQFPNYSSELNVNALELDDSALYLCASSLQGYTEAFFGQGTRLTVV.

CDR3 residues: CASSRGNLNYEQYF. The CDR3, as DNA: TGCGCCAGCAGTCGGGGGAACCTGAACTACGAGCAGTACTTC. V and J are TRBV10-2 and TRBJ2-7; D might be TRBD2 (6 bases). The CDR3 is made up of 14 amino acids. Germline V gene data show CDR1 as WSHSY and CDR2 as SAAADI. The V and J ends lost 5 bases and 3 bases respectively, with 14 bases between them.